The 2 T cell receptor beta chains in this list originate from one sample, sequenced in a study of OX40 agonist ivuxolimab in advanced cancers. The library came from the immunoSEQ multiplex PCR assay. This is the immuneACCESS table as TCRdb keeps it, with only in-frame sequences that have V and J called. A part of the clones is gone; compared with another copy, unresolved V genes explain less than half, and the rest is unexplained. The sample table contains under 150,000 clones; only one count was recorded for 90% of them. The top ten clonotypes cover roughly 1.1% of the sample. The source material was CD4+ or CD8+ T cells sorted from blood, sampled in a trial of the OX40 agonist ivuxolimab. Receptors originate from an adult with an advanced solid tumor such as melanoma, head and neck, liver or kidney cancer.

The chain has TRBV7-6 and TRBJ2-7; 14 nucleotides match TRBD2. CDR3 length: 16 amino acids. The trim removed 5 bases at V and 4 bases at J, leaving 7 bases unmatched. Germline lookup yields CDR1 SGHVS and CDR2 FNYEAQ. CDR3 residues: CASSPGTSGSIYEQYF. In DNA form, the CDR3 reads TGTGCCAGCAGCCCTGGGACTAGCGGGAGTATTTACGAGCAGTACTTC.

This sequence joins TRBV29-1 and TRBJ1-1; possible D gene TRBD1, 5 bases. This CDR3 contains 14 residues. Trimming removed 6 bases at V and 3 bases at J, with 17 bases between. The germline CDR1 and CDR2 sequences are SQVTM and ANQGSEA. CDR3 coding DNA: TGCAGCGTACCCTCAGGGCACGAGGACACTGAAGCTTTCTTT. Its protein product is CSVPSGHEDTEAFF.